This T cell receptor (beta chain) was sequenced in a study of T-cell memory formation after mild COVID-19. Points from the study as a whole: For second-wave clones that peaked at day 37, SARS-CoV-2 specificity went unverified.

One entry per CDR3 protein results from TCRdb running MiXCR on the 5' RACE reads. The data contain about 440,000 distinct CDR3 sequences, about 20% of them singletons. V dropped 2 bases and J dropped 4; count of bases not matched to a gene: 6. Germline-derived CDR1 and CDR2 are SGHDN and FVKESK. This CDR3 contains 15 residues. Concerning this clonotype itself: Antigen: not known.

This chain connects TRBV14 to TRBJ2-3; 7 bases line up with TRBD2. The sequenced material came from PBMCs or a T cell subset sorted from them (not recorded which). The receptor comes from an adult woman who had mild COVID-19 (a few samples of this study predate the infection). Cell type and time point are not known. CDR3 nucleotides: TGTGCCAGCAGCCAACTAGCGGCCCCCGCAGATACGCAGTATTTT. It is translated as CASSQLAAPADTQYF.